A single sample gave rise to the 14 T cell receptor beta chains below, sequenced in a study of blood T cell repertoires in COVID-19. Sequencing was performed with immunoSEQ multiplex PCR; in TCRdb, only in-frame clones are kept and a portion is missing. Here the sample spans around 220,000 clones, about 90% being singletons. What was sequenced was peripheral blood. These receptors were collected from a man aged 18 to 30 with active or convalescent COVID-19.

This chain links TRBV18 with TRBJ2-1; TRBD1 matches 7 bases. The ends lost 6 bases at V and 12 bases at J; junction bases unmatched: 8. The CDR3 contains 12 residues. Looked up from germline, CDR1 is KGHSH and CDR2 is LQKENI. CDR3 sequence: CASSDRDSAQFF. CDR3 nucleotide sequence: TGTGCCAGCTCTGATCGGGACAGTGCGCAGTTCTTC.

V gene TRBV6-1 combines with J gene TRBJ2-7; unclear D gene. Germline V lookup: CDR1 MNHNS, CDR2 SASEGT. Trimming removed 3 bases at V and 3 bases at J, with 9 bases between. The CDR3 totals 13 residues. CDR3 protein: CASSDRGFYEQYF. CDR3 in DNA: TGTGCCAGCAGTGATCGTGGCTTCTACGAGCAGTACTTC.

The chain combines TRBV5-4 with TRBJ2-3; 9 bases fit TRBD2. The V gene's germline CDR1 is SGHNT and CDR2 YYREEE (reference sequence). This CDR3 comprises 18 residues. J was trimmed by 6 bases and V by 1 base; bases with no gene match: 15. The CDR3 coding sequence is TGTGCCAGCAGCTTGATTCCTAGCGGGACGAGGACAGGCGATACGCAGTATTTT. Translating it yields CASSLIPSGTRTGDTQYF.

The chain uses TRBV9 and TRBJ1-3, with D tentatively TRBD1 (6 bases). The CDR3 has 15 residues. Germline CDR1 SGDLS, CDR2 YYNGEE. Between the trimmed V and J ends, which lost 0 bases and 1 base, there was a span of 8 bases. For the CDR3, the DNA is TGTGCCAGCAGCGTAGGCCAGGGGTCTGGAAACACCATATATTTT. Its protein product is CASSVGQGSGNTIYF.

This clone has just one count. J is TRBJ2-3 and V is TRBV13, with D tentatively TRBD2 (6 bases). Trimming stripped 1 base from V and 5 bases from J, with 10 bases between. The CDR3 runs to 14 residues. Looked up from germline, CDR1 is PRHDT and CDR2 is FYEKMQ (reference sequence). CDR3: CASSLAGAGDTQYF. The CDR3 bases are TGTGCCAGCAGCTTAGCGGGAGCGGGAGATACGCAGTATTTT.

The V call is TRBV7-2, the J call TRBJ2-3; the D gene is possibly TRBD1 (5 bases). Trimming stripped 3 bases from V and 6 bases from J, with 16 bases between. CDR3 size: 15 residues. Germline CDR1 SGHTA, CDR2 FQGNSA. The CDR3 reads CASSFLASGFDTQYF. CDR3 bases: TGTGCCAGCAGCTTTTTGGCTTCAGGGTTTGATACGCAGTATTTT.

This clone was found a few times. The rearrangement joins TRBV6-2 or TRBV6-3 to TRBJ2-1; TRBD2 matches at 10 bases. In germline, CDR1 is MNHEY, CDR2 SVGEGT. V dropped 5 bases and J dropped 4; count of bases not matched to a gene: 17. The CDR3 extends over 19 amino acids. The CDR3 loop reads CASSDPLSSGRGLYNEQFF. The CDR3 coding sequence is TGTGCCAGCAGTGATCCTCTTTCTAGCGGGAGAGGCTTGTACAATGAGCAGTTCTTC.

Only one count was recorded for this clone. The rearrangement uses TRBV5-6 and TRBJ1-2, with 9 bases aligning to TRBD1. The CDR3 is made up of 16 amino acids. V was clipped by 4 bases and J by 3 bases; unmatched bases: 10. Germline V gene sequence: CDR1 SGHDT, CDR2 YYEEEE. The CDR3 reads CASSPQRTGDHYGYTF. CDR3 bases: TGTGCCAGCAGCCCCCAAAGGACAGGGGACCACTATGGCTACACCTTC.

The J gene is TRBJ1-3, the V gene TRBV30; no reliable D call. The CDR3 sequence is 14 residues long. Per the germline V gene, CDR1 is GTSNPN and CDR2 is SVGIG (reference sequence). Trimming pared 3 bases from V and 4 bases from J, leaving 13 bases between. CDR3: CAWRMREKGNTIYF. The CDR3 DNA is TGTGCCTGGAGGATGCGGGAGAAGGGAAACACCATATATTTT. The full variable domain, its missing parts supplied by reference TRBV30 and TRBJ1-3, is SQTIHQWPATLVQPVGSPLSLECTVEGTSNPNLYWYRQAAGRGLQLLFYSVGIGQISSEVPQNLSASRPQDRQFILSSKKLLLSDSGFYLCAWRMREKGNTIYFGEGSWLTVV.

This chain joins TRBV27 and TRBJ2-1; D not certain. The CDR3 runs 13 residues. Germline lookup yields CDR1 MNHEY and CDR2 SMNVEV (reference sequence). Trimming took 8 bases from V and 1 from J, leaving 9 bases between them. CDR3 sequence reads: CASCPNSYNEQFF. The DNA of the CDR3 is TGTGCCAGCTGTCCTAATTCCTACAATGAGCAGTTCTTC.

The rearrangement joins TRBV10-2 to TRBJ1-1; D remains unclear. The CDR3 has 13 residues. Germline CDR1 WSHSY, CDR2 SAAADI. V gave up 5 bases and J gave up 3 bases, with 10 bases separating them. The CDR3 sequence: CASSRVPHTEAFF. CDR3 bases: TGCGCCAGCAGTCGTGTCCCTCACACTGAAGCTTTCTTT.

The CDR3 sequence: CASSQAGSLERGRSYNEQFF. CDR3 DNA sequence: TGTGCCAGCAGCCAAGCCGGTTCCCTGGAGCGGGGCCGCTCCTACAATGAGCAGTTCTTC. The chain links TRBV3-1 (or the pseudogene TRBV3-2) to TRBJ2-1, with 7 nucleotides matching TRBD2. V shed 1 base and J 0 bases; nucleotides not matched to a gene: 15. The germline V gene encodes CDR1 LGHDT and CDR2 YNNKEL (reference sequence). This CDR3 is built from 20 residues.

This chain links TRBV7-9 with TRBJ1-2, with TRBD1 matching over 9 bases. The V and J ends lost 0 bases and 7 bases, in that order; junction bases with no gene match: 15. Germline V gene sequence: CDR1 SEHNR, CDR2 FQNEAQ (reference sequence). The CDR3 length is 18 residues. The DNA for the CDR3 is TGTGCCAGCAGCTTAGCCTCGGGACAGGGTGGATGGGAGGCTGGCTACACCTTC. Translation gives CASSLASGQGGWEAGYTF.

This clone has only a few counts. The V call is TRBV18, the J call TRBJ1-1, with 9 bases fitting TRBD1. The junction had 7 bases not matched to a gene; V was cut back by 0 bases and J by 5 bases. This CDR3 region has 16 residues. Germline V lookup: CDR1 KGHSH, CDR2 LQKENI. CDR3 region: CASSPPGQGVWTEAFF. The CDR3 DNA is TGTGCCAGCTCACCACCGGGACAGGGAGTGTGGACTGAAGCTTTCTTT.